This T cell receptor beta chain comes out of a study of Graves' ophthalmopathy and Graves' hyperthyroidism (dated by TCRdb to between 2017 and 2018). With regard to the full study: A patient counted as having stable hyperthyroidism if there was no progression to ophthalmopathy within 18 months of follow-up. To tell Graves' ophthalmopathy apart from Graves' hyperthyroidism, and to predict which patients would progress to ophthalmopathy, the study relied on TCR beta repertoire signatures. In total, 135 blood samples were TCR-sequenced: some 43 ophthalmopathy, about 75 hyperthyroidism and roughly 17 hyperthyroidism-to-ophthalmopathy patients. To explore V-J signatures distinguishing ophthalmopathy from hyperthyroidism, a discovery set of under 110 patients (43 ophthalmopathy, 55 to 60 stable hyperthyroidism) was enrolled. An independent validation cohort was composed of some 19 hyperthyroidism patients and about 17 patients who later progressed from hyperthyroidism to ophthalmopathy. In more than five hyperthyroidism patients, the T-cell repertoires found in thyroid tissue were compared with those found in blood. Once sampling was done, hyperthyroidism patients were given methimazole at a starting dose of 30 mg daily, while ophthalmopathy patients were given high-dose intravenous methylprednisolone.

This clonotype has a count of ten or more. Its target antigen remains unknown. There are no base qualities to consult, and no much larger clone falls within one base. Patients with hyperthyroidism were aged 18 to 65 years, had been newly diagnosed, and had a disease duration of less than 2 months. Patients were excluded if they had other autoimmune diseases, uncontrolled infections, pregnancy or lactation. Clinical symptoms, serum thyroxine, TRAb, thyroid ultrasound and orbital computed tomography were used for diagnosis. Trizol reagent was used to extract the total RNA, and its quality was then checked on an Agilent 2100 Bioanalyzer. TCR beta CDR3 regions were amplified from RNA transcripts for repertoire sequencing. The first round was an RT-PCR using HTBI primers with the Qiagen OneStep RT-PCR kit, and this first round was followed by a second-round multiplex PCR, then size selection and purification. The libraries underwent paired-end sequencing with 100 bp reads on an Illumina HiSeq2000. The original pipeline was this. Reads were processed with SOAPnuke, discarding reads with adapters, uncalled bases, mean Phred below 15, or no exact constant-primer or identifier match. High-quality paired reads were merged with COPE v1.2.5. Clonotypes were defined as unique nucleotide sequences and were aligned to IMGT TRB V, D and J references using MiTCR v1.1. Analysis was restricted to V-J combinations with a frequency above 0.0001, which covered over 98% of repertoires. A TCR clonal expansion and chaos score per V-J combination was defined as the ratio of F50 clonal expansion to chaos observed in the TCRdist matrix. Welch's t-statistics and random forest were used to narrow the features down to approximately twelve V-J combinations, which were then fed into a naive Bayes classifier. The Morisita-Horn index was used to measure how similar the thyroid and blood repertoires were. TCRdb reworked the public reads: Q25 trimming with fastp, MiXCR clone assembly, productive beta chains retained. Rows with one shared CDR3 protein collapse into an entry with the most common genes and DNA. The V and J calls and clone size are TCRdb's, not the authors'. The sample profile shows some 1.1 million distinct CDR3 sequences; roughly two fifths of them were found once. Roughly 11% of the sample goes to the ten largest clones.

Findings and caveats that apply to the study as a whole: In validation, the model predicted ophthalmopathy progression with 70.59% sensitivity and less than 80% specificity; eleven to twelve predicted patients were CT-confirmed with GO in a median of 6.5 months. No statistical method was used to set the sample size in advance, and the investigators knew which group each participant was assigned to. Most expanded thyroid clonotypes with a frequency above 0.001 also appeared in blood, which suggests that blood repertoires may reflect the immune response in the thyroid. The 13-signature model separated ophthalmopathy from stable hyperthyroidism with approximately 88% sensitivity and around 81% specificity in cross-validation, and 80%/75% in the test set.

Trimming takes 2 bases from V and 6 bases from J, and the germline ends sit 11 bases apart. Based on the germline V gene, the CDR1 and CDR2 sequences are SGHVS and FNYEAQ. The CDR3 spans 14 residues, from the cysteine through the phenylalanine. The DNA shown is the 42-base CDR3, in frame from base 1. The chain joins TRBV7-6 to TRBJ1-5; a confident D gene designation cannot be given. Sequences were obtained from peripheral blood or thyroid tissue (not recorded which). The receptor comes from an adult man with Graves' hyperthyroidism. The nucleotide sequence reads TGTGCCAGCAGCTTATTATCTCTCGGTCAGCCCCAGCATTTT. This encodes CASSLLSLGQPQHF.